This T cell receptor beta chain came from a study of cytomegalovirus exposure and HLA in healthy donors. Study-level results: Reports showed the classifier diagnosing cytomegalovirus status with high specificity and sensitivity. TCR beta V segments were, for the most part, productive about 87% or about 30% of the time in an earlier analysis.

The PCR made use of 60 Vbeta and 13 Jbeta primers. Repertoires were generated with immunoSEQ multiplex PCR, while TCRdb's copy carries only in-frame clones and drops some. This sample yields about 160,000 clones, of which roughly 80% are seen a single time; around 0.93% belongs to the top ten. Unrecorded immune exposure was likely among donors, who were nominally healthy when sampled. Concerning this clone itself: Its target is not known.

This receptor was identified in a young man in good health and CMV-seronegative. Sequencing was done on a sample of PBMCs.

As DNA, the CDR3 is TGTGCCAGCCTCCAGGGGTTATCCGGGGAGCTGTTTTTT. Its protein is CASLQGLSGELFF. This sequence joins TRBV28 and TRBJ2-2; D might be TRBD1 (6 bases). Germline V gene data show CDR1 as MDHEN and CDR2 as SYDVKM. V lost 8 bases and J 6 bases, leaving 13 bases between the germline ends. The CDR3 is 13 amino acids.